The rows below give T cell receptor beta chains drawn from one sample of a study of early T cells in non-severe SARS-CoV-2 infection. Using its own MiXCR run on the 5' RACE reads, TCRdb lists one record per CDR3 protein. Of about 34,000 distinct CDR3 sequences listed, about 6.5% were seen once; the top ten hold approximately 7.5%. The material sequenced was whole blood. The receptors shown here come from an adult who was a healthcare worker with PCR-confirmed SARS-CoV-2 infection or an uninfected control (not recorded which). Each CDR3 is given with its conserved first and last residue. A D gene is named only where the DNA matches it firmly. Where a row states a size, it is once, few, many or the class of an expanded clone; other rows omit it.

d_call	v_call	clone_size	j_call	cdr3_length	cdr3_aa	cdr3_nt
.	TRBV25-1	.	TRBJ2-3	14	CASRSGGVSDTQYF	TGTGCCAGCAGGTCAGGCGGGGTCTCAGATACGCAGTATTTT
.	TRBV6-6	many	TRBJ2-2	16	CASSFSGTPNTGELFF	TGTGCCAGCAGTTTCTCCGGGACACCGAACACCGGGGAGCTGTTTTTT
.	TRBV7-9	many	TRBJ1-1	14	CASSPQLANTEAFF	TGTGCCAGCAGCCCCCAGTTGGCGAACACTGAAGCTTTCTTT
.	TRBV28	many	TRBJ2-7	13	CASSLLPQGEQYF	TGTGCCAGCAGTTTACTCCCTCAGGGGGAGCAGTACTTC
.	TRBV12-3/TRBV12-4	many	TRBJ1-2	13	CASAGYSNYGYTF	TGTGCCAGTGCAGGGTATTCTAACTATGGCTACACCTTC
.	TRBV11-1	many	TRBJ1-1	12	CASSPPAPEAFF	TGTGCCAGCAGCCCCCCGGCCCCGGAAGCTTTCTTT
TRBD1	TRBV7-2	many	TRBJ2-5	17	CASSLALGDRARETQYF	TGTGCCAGCAGCTTAGCGCTAGGGGACAGGGCACGAGAGACCCAGTACTTC
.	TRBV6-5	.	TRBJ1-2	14	CASSYEGTNYGYTF	TGTGCCAGCAGTTACGAGGGGACGAACTATGGCTACACCTTC
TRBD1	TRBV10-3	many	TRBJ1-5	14	CAISKGQGDQPQHF	TGTGCCATCAGCAAGGGACAGGGAGATCAGCCCCAGCATTTT
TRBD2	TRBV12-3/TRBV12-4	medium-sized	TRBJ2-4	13	CASSSGEGNIQYF	TGTGCCAGCAGTTCCGGGGAGGGAAACATTCAGTACTTC
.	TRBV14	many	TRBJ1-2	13	CASSQEARYGYTF	TGTGCCAGCAGCCAAGAGGCCAGATATGGCTACACCTTC
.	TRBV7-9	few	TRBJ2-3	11	CASEEADTQYF	TGTGCCAGCGAGGAAGCAGATACGCAGTATTTT
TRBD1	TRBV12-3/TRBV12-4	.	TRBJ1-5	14	CASSRGQLNQPQHF	TGTGCCAGCAGTCGGGGACAGTTAAATCAGCCCCAGCATTTT
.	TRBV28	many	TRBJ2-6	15	CASNSRGTGANVLTF	TGTGCCAGCAACTCGAGAGGGACTGGGGCCAACGTCCTGACTTTC
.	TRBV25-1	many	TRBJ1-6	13	CASSEYRNSPLHF	TGTGCCAGCAGTGAATATCGGAATTCACCCCTCCACTTT
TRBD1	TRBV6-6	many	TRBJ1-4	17	CASSYYGTGIRDEKLFF	TGTGCCAGCAGTTACTACGGGACAGGGATCAGGGATGAAAAACTGTTTTTT
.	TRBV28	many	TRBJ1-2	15	CASSRGQSANYGYTF	TGTGCCAGCAGCCGTGGACAGTCGGCGAACTATGGCTACACCTTC
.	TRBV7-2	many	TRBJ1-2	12	CASSLGRGRYTF	TGTGCCAGCAGCTTAGGCCGGGGACGCTACACCTTC
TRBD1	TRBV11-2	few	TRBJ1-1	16	CASSQETGGVRLKLFF	TGTGCCAGCAGTCAAGAAACAGGGGGCGTTCGACTGAAGCTTTTCTTT
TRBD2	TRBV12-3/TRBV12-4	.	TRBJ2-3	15	CASSSTSGASDTQYF	TGTGCCAGCAGCTCGACTAGCGGGGCCTCTGATACGCAGTATTTT